A selection of T cell receptor beta chains follows, all from one sample in a study of vaccination and CD4 T cells after COVID-19. In TCRdb, the PCR reads were re-called with MiXCR into one record per CDR3 protein. Of 20,000 to 30,000 distinct CDR3 sequences in the sample, less than 70% were seen once. These TCRs' antigens remain unknown. The specimen was CD4+ T cells from blood, cultured in vitro. The source is a human donor who had recovered from COVID-19. CDR3s include the opening cysteine and the closing phenylalanine or tryptophan. A D gene is named only where the DNA matches it firmly. Some rows mark clone size as missing; the rest say once, few, many or name a class of expanded clone.

d_gene: TRBD2; j_gene: TRBJ2-3; abundance: NA; v_gene: TRBV7-2; CDR3aa: CASSSSGLAGVDTQYF; CDR3nt: TGTGCCAGCAGCTCCTCGGGACTAGCGGGAGTGGATACGCAGTATTTT
d_gene: TRBD2; j_gene: TRBJ2-3; abundance: NA; v_gene: TRBV6-1; CDR3aa: CASRTGTSPTDTQYF; CDR3nt: TGTGCCAGCAGGACCGGGACTAGCCCTACAGATACGCAGTATTTT
d_gene: TRBD1; j_gene: TRBJ1-2; abundance: NA; v_gene: TRBV7-9; CDR3aa: CASSLADRGRGYTF; CDR3nt: TGTGCCAGCAGCTTAGCGGACAGGGGGAGGGGCTACACCTTC
d_gene: NA; j_gene: TRBJ1-2; abundance: NA; v_gene: TRBV7-9; CDR3aa: CASSLGLGRDPYGYTF; CDR3nt: TGTGCCAGCAGCTTAGGTCTGGGACGGGACCCCTATGGCTACACCTTC
d_gene: TRBD1; j_gene: TRBJ2-7; abundance: NA; v_gene: TRBV7-9; CDR3aa: CASSSPTGIGEQYF; CDR3nt: TGTGCCAGCAGCTCCCCGACAGGGATTGGAGAGCAGTACTTC
d_gene: NA; j_gene: TRBJ2-5; abundance: NA; v_gene: TRBV7-2; CDR3aa: CASSTLPKGEGTQYF; CDR3nt: TGTGCCAGCAGTACCCTACCCAAGGGAGAAGGGACCCAGTACTTC
d_gene: NA; j_gene: TRBJ1-5; abundance: NA; v_gene: TRBV19; CDR3aa: CASGDTTNQPQHF; CDR3nt: TGTGCCAGTGGGGACACCACGAATCAGCCCCAGCATTTT
d_gene: NA; j_gene: TRBJ1-1; abundance: NA; v_gene: TRBV2; CDR3aa: CASREGTYLNTEAFF; CDR3nt: TGTGCCAGCAGAGAGGGGACATATCTGAACACTGAAGCTTTCTTT
d_gene: TRBD1; j_gene: TRBJ1-1; abundance: NA; v_gene: TRBV5-1; CDR3aa: CASSLAGTAAEAFF; CDR3nt: TGCGCCAGCAGCCTAGCCGGGACAGCCGCTGAAGCTTTCTTT
d_gene: NA; j_gene: TRBJ2-1; abundance: NA; v_gene: TRBV18; CDR3aa: CASSPRGSEQFF; CDR3nt: TGTGCCAGCTCACCCCGAGGCAGTGAGCAGTTCTTC
d_gene: NA; j_gene: TRBJ1-5; abundance: NA; v_gene: TRBV20-1; CDR3aa: CSAAALRPHQPQHF; CDR3nt: TGCAGTGCAGCCGCATTGAGGCCTCATCAGCCCCAGCATTTT
d_gene: NA; j_gene: TRBJ1-4; abundance: NA; v_gene: TRBV20-1; CDR3aa: CSAVGGEKLFF; CDR3nt: TGCAGTGCTGTGGGGGGTGAAAAACTGTTTTTT
d_gene: NA; j_gene: TRBJ2-7; abundance: NA; v_gene: TRBV7-2; CDR3aa: CASSPHAGTSYEQYF; CDR3nt: TGTGCCAGCAGCCCCCACGCCGGGACTTCCTACGAGCAGTACTTC
d_gene: TRBD1; j_gene: TRBJ1-2; abundance: NA; v_gene: TRBV20-1; CDR3aa: CSAPRPGTGGYTF; CDR3nt: TGCAGTGCTCCCCGTCCCGGGACAGGGGGCTACACCTTC
d_gene: NA; j_gene: TRBJ2-7; abundance: few; v_gene: TRBV20-1; CDR3aa: CSARDFGRRYF; CDR3nt: TGCAGTGCTAGAGATTTCGGGAGACGTTACTTC
d_gene: NA; j_gene: TRBJ1-1; abundance: NA; v_gene: TRBV27; CDR3aa: CASSPFRGTTEAFF; CDR3nt: TGTGCCAGCAGTCCCTTCAGGGGTACCACTGAAGCTTTCTTT
d_gene: NA; j_gene: TRBJ2-7; abundance: few; v_gene: TRBV20-1; CDR3aa: CSPSDPTVYEQYF; CDR3nt: TGCAGTCCCTCAGACCCTACCGTCTACGAGCAGTACTTC